One and the same sample provided the 25 T cell receptor beta chains below, sequenced in a study of T cell changes during pregnancy in multiple sclerosis. Generated by immunoSEQ multiplex PCR, the TCRdb table keeps only in-frame clones and is missing some. The sample has just under 80,000 clones, over 80% seen once. Sequencing was performed on peripheral blood, taken in the first trimester of pregnancy. The source of these receptors is a female donor with multiple sclerosis, enrolled in a pregnancy study.

The V and J genes are TRBV28 and TRBJ2-7; 14 positions agree with TRBD2. Looked up from germline, CDR1 is MDHEN and CDR2 is SYDVKM. V trimming: 6 bases; J trimming: 6 bases; junction bases outside the gene matches: 10. This CDR3 is 16 amino acids long. The CDR3 protein is CASRRRTSGRRSEQYF. The CDR3 DNA sequence: TGTGCCAGCAGGCGTCGGACTAGCGGGAGGAGGTCCGAGCAGTACTTC.

The V gene is TRBV6-4, the J gene TRBJ2-7, with D perhaps TRBD2 (5 bases). The germline V gene has CDR1 MRHNA and CDR2 SNTAGT. Trimming took off 0 bases at V and 3 bases at J, with 18 bases between the two ends. The CDR3 contains 17 residues. CDR3 DNA sequence: TGTGCCAGCAGTGACTCGTGGGGAGCAGCGGTGTTCTACGAGCAGTACTTC. It yields the protein CASSDSWGAAVFYEQYF.

The CDR3 region is CASMGGAYTGELFF. CDR3 nucleotides: TGTGCCAGCATGGGGGGGGCGTACACCGGGGAGCTGTTTTTT. The gene calls are TRBV6-6 and TRBJ2-2; possible D gene TRBD2, 7 bases. CDR3 length: 14 amino acids. V was trimmed by 7 bases and J by 3 bases, leaving 12 bases between them. Germline V gives CDR1 MNHNY, CDR2 SVGAGI (reference sequence).

The chain carries TRBV9 and TRBJ1-2, with 7 bases that match TRBD1. With V trimmed by 3 bases and J by 4 bases, 6 bases remained unmatched. From germline, CDR1 is SGDLS and CDR2 YYNGEE. The CDR3 length is 14 residues. In DNA form, the CDR3 reads TGTGCCAGCAGCGAGGGGACAGAGGGCTATGGCTACACCTTC. The encoded protein is CASSEGTEGYGYTF.

The chain recombines TRBV5-6 with TRBJ2-2; TRBD2 aligns across 13 bases. The CDR3 sequence is 17 residues long. Germline V gene data show CDR1 as SGHDT and CDR2 as YYEEEE. With V trimmed by 1 base and J by 3 bases, 3 bases remained unmatched. The CDR3 DNA sequence: TGTGCCAGCAGCTTGTTAGGACTAGCGGGGGACACCGGGGAGCTGTTTTTT. Protein: CASSLLGLAGDTGELFF.

The V and J genes are TRBV2 and TRBJ1-1; tentative D call: TRBD1 (5 bases). The V gene's germline CDR1 is SNHLY and CDR2 FYNNEI. The ends were cut back, 6 bases at V and 3 bases at J, with 14 bases in the middle. The CDR3 spans 14 residues. CDR3 DNA sequence: TGTGCCAGCAGCCTGACGCTCAGGGACACTGAAGCTTTCTTT. This codes for CASSLTLRDTEAFF.

This chain connects TRBV28 to TRBJ2-2; D remains ambiguous. The CDR3 length is 14 residues. Trimming took 3 bases from V and 2 from J, leaving 7 bases between them. Germline V gene data show CDR1 as MDHEN and CDR2 as SYDVKM. CDR3 coding DNA: TGTGCCAGCAGTTTTTTCAGAAACACCGGGGAGCTGTTTTTT. This sequence encodes CASSFFRNTGELFF.

The J gene is TRBJ2-7, the V gene TRBV6-5, with D maybe TRBD2 (6 bases). With 6 bases removed from V and 3 bases from J, the gap between germline ends came to 15 bases. Germline CDR1 and CDR2: MNHEY and SVGAGI. CDR3 size: 14 residues. CDR3 nucleotides: TGTGCCAGCAGGGGTTCGGGACTCCTCTACGAGCAGTACTTC. Translated: CASRGSGLLYEQYF.

The rearrangement uses TRBV7-9 and TRBJ1-1; unclear D gene. Trimming took 3 bases from V and 7 from J, leaving 9 bases between them. The CDR3 has 12 amino acids. In germline, CDR1 is SEHNR, CDR2 FQNEAQ (reference sequence). DNA for the CDR3: TGTGCCAGCAGCTTCCCTCTGTTTGAAGCTTTCTTT. Translating gives CASSFPLFEAFF.

The gene calls are TRBV7-2 and TRBJ2-1, with no clear D. The germline gives CDR1 SGHTA, CDR2 FQGNSA. V lost 5 bases and J 5 bases, leaving 10 bases between the germline ends. This CDR3 has 13 residues. CDR3 in DNA: TGTGCCAGCAGCCCTGAGGTCGACAATGAGCAGTTCTTC. Translating it yields CASSPEVDNEQFF.

The CDR3 nucleotides are TGTGCCAGCAGCTCCGGGACTAGTCTGACCGGGGAGCTGTTTTTT. Encoded protein: CASSSGTSLTGELFF. The rearrangement joins TRBV5-4 to TRBJ2-2; 8 positions match TRBD2. This CDR3 is built from 15 residues. Looked up from germline, CDR1 is SGHNT and CDR2 is YYREEE (reference sequence). V gave up 3 bases and J gave up 5 bases; unmatched junction bases: 6.

This chain joins TRBV27 and TRBJ2-7, with D possibly matching TRBD1 (6 bases). Germline V lookup: CDR1 MNHEY, CDR2 SMNVEV (reference sequence). V dropped 3 bases and J dropped 3 bases, with 15 bases sitting between them. CDR3 size: 15 residues. Here the CDR3 reads CASSFLGALFYEQYF. In DNA form, the CDR3 reads TGTGCCAGCAGTTTTCTGGGGGCCCTGTTCTACGAGCAGTACTTC.

This chain uses TRBV19 with TRBJ2-3; D is unclear. In germline, CDR1 is LNHDA, CDR2 SQIVND (reference sequence). This CDR3 region has 15 residues. Trimming took 5 bases from V and 2 from J, leaving 14 bases between them. The CDR3 bases are TGTGCCAGTAGTGCTCCCCGGAGAGACACAGATACGCAGTATTTT. The encoded protein is CASSAPRRDTDTQYF.

This chain joins TRBV23-1 and TRBJ2-7; TRBD1 is a possible D gene (6 bases). TRBV23-1 is flagged as an ORF with uncertain function. This CDR3 has 13 amino acids. Trimming shortened V by 3 bases and J by 2 bases, and 8 bases separated the two germline ends. CDR3 sequence reads: CASSHRGAYEQYF. DNA for the CDR3: TGCGCCAGCAGTCACAGGGGCGCCTACGAGCAGTACTTC.

V and J are TRBV5-1 and TRBJ1-4; 9 nucleotides line up with TRBD1. This CDR3 contains 15 residues. V trimming: 3 bases; J trimming: 9 bases; junction bases outside the gene matches: 9. Germline loops: CDR1 SGHRS, CDR2 YFSETQ. CDR3 sequence: CASSYNADRGQKLFF. DNA for the CDR3: TGCGCCAGCAGCTACAACGCGGACAGGGGTCAAAAACTGTTTTTT.

The chain joins TRBV28 to TRBJ2-7, with D possibly being TRBD2 (5 bases). The CDR3 runs to 17 residues. V shed 3 bases and J shed 3 bases, with 21 bases lying between them. Germline assignment: CDR1 MDHEN and CDR2 SYDVKM. The CDR3 loop reads CASSFSPRSRGGYEQYF. The CDR3 nucleotides read TGTGCCAGCAGTTTCAGCCCGCGGTCCCGGGGTGGCTACGAGCAGTACTTC. The whole variable domain, filled in from reference TRBV28 and TRBJ2-7, reads DVKVTQSSRYLVKRTGEKVFLECVQDMDHENMFWYRQDPGLGLRLIYFSYDVKMKEKGDIPEGYSVSREKKERFSLILESASTNQTSMYLCASSFSPRSRGGYEQYFGPGTRLTVT.

This chain uses TRBV19 with TRBJ1-3; 9 bases map to TRBD1. Germline V gene sequence: CDR1 LNHDA, CDR2 SQIVND (reference sequence). With V trimmed by 2 bases and J by 5 bases, 4 bases remained unmatched. The length of the CDR3 is 15 residues. CDR3 residues: CASSIWGQGRNTIYF. In nucleotides, the CDR3 is TGTGCCAGTAGTATATGGGGACAGGGCCGAAACACCATATATTTT.

The V call is TRBV7-6, the J call TRBJ2-5; the match to TRBD2 covers 9 bases. V gave up 4 bases and J gave up 0 bases; unmatched junction bases: 3. The CDR3 has 15 amino acids. Germline CDR1 is SGHVS and CDR2 is FNYEAQ. CDR3 bases: TGTGCCAGCAGCTGGGGACTAGCAGACCAAGAGACCCAGTACTTC. Its translation is CASSWGLADQETQYF.

This rearrangement joins TRBV11-2 to TRBJ2-3, with TRBD2 matching over 10 bases. Germline CDR1 reads SGHAT; CDR2 reads FQNNGV. The CDR3 runs to 15 residues. V lost 4 bases to trimming and J lost 2 bases; unmatched junction nucleotides: 3. The DNA of the CDR3 is TGTGCCAGCAGCTGGACTAGCGGATTCACAGATACGCAGTATTTT. Protein product: CASSWTSGFTDTQYF.

The V gene is TRBV19, the J gene TRBJ1-3, with D unclear. The CDR3 has 15 amino acids. Germline CDR1 LNHDA, CDR2 SQIVND (reference sequence). V lost 3 bases and J 0 bases, leaving 9 bases between the germline ends. This CDR3 reads CASSIPTGSGNTIYF. The CDR3 nucleotides are TGTGCCAGTAGTATTCCTACGGGCTCTGGAAACACCATATATTTT.

This rearrangement joins TRBV27 to TRBJ2-2; D may be TRBD2 (6 bases). The CDR3 has 16 residues. Germline CDR1 reads MNHEY; CDR2 reads SMNVEV (reference sequence). V lost 7 bases to trimming and J lost 6 bases, with 21 bases between them. CDR3 amino acids: CASIPMHRGSAGELFF. The CDR3 coding sequence is TGTGCCAGCATTCCCATGCATCGGGGGAGCGCCGGGGAGCTGTTTTTT.

The CDR3 loop is CASRTSGRGTQYF. CDR3 nucleotides: TGTGCCAGCAGGACTAGCGGGAGGGGTACGCAGTATTTT. This chain links TRBV6-5 with TRBJ2-3; 14 bases fit TRBD2. Germline V gene data show CDR1 as MNHEY and CDR2 as SVGAGI. The V segment lost 6 bases and the J segment 8 bases; nucleotides outside the gene matches: 1. The CDR3 extends over 13 amino acids.

The chain has TRBV29-1 and TRBJ2-3, with D perhaps matching TRBD2 (5 bases). The V gene lost 7 bases and the J gene lost 8 bases, with 10 bases spanning the gap. Germline CDR1 SQVTM, CDR2 ANQGSEA. The CDR3 length is 10 residues. Here the CDR3 reads CSAVGVTQYF. The CDR3 DNA sequence: TGCAGCGCCGTCGGGGTTACGCAGTATTTT.

The chain links TRBV14 to TRBJ2-7, with D possibly matching TRBD1 (5 bases). Trimming stripped 6 bases from V and 0 bases from J, with 15 bases between. There are 15 residues in the CDR3. CDR1 is SGHDN and CDR2 is FVKESK in the germline V gene. The CDR3 DNA sequence: TGTGCCAGCAGTCGTCAGGGAAAGGACTCCTACGAGCAGTACTTC. This codes for CASSRQGKDSYEQYF.

The V and J genes are TRBV14 and TRBJ2-7; 8 bases map to TRBD2. Germline CDR1 reads SGHDN; CDR2 reads FVKESK. With V trimmed by 0 bases and J by 3 bases, 16 bases remained unmatched. This CDR3 region has 19 residues. Here the CDR3 DNA reads TGTGCCAGCAGCCAAGAACATATAACCGCGGGGGGCTCCTTCTACGAGCAGTACTTC. Residues: CASSQEHITAGGSFYEQYF.